This TCR beta chain appears in the sequencing data of a study of control samples from healthy donors and cancer patients. The CDR3 runs 15 residues. CDR1 and CDR2 from the germline V gene are SGHNT and YENEEA. For this clone: Mismatch with germline at one junction end may stem from a read error.

Sequenced by immunoSEQ multiplex PCR; TCRdb stores in-frame clones only, minus some. The table lists over 70,000 clones, around 90% of them singletons. The gene calls are TRBV11-3 and TRBJ2-3, with D tentatively TRBD2 (5 bases). The receptor's source is a woman in her sixties or seventies in good health. Sequenced input: blood. The DNA of the CDR3 is TGTGCCAGCAGTTTAGGGAGCAAAGGCACAGATACGCGGTATTTT. Residues: CASSLGSKGTDTRYF.